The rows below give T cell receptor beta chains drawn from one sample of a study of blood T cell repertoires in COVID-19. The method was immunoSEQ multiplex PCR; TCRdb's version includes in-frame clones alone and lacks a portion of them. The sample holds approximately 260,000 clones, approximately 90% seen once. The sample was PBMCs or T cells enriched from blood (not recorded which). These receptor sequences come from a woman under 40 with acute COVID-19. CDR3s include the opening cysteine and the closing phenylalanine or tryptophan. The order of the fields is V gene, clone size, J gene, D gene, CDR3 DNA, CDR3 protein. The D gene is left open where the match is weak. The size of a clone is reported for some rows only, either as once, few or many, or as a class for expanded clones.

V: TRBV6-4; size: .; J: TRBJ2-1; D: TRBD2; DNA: TGTGCCAGCAGTGATGATGGGACTACCAATGAGCAGTTCTTC; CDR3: CASSDDGTTNEQFF
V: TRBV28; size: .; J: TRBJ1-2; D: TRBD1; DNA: TGTGCCAGCATCTCAGGGGGGAGGTACTATGGCTACACCTTC; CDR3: CASISGGRYYGYTF
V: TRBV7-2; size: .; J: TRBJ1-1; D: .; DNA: TGTGCCAGCAGCTTTTTTCAGGGAGGTGTCACTGAAGCTTTCTTT; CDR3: CASSFFQGGVTEAFF
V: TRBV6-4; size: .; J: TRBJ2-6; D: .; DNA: TGTGCCAGCAGTCCCCAGGGATCAGCTGGGGCCAACGTCCTGACTTTC; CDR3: CASSPQGSAGANVLTF
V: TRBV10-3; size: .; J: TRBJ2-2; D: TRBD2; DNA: TGTGCCACTACCCCCGGGGCGGCGGGGGGGCCCGGGGAGCTGTTTTTT; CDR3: CATTPGAAGGPGELFF
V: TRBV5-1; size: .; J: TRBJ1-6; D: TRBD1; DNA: TGCGCCAGCAGCCTGGGACAGGGAGTTAATTCACCCCTCCACTTT; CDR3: CASSLGQGVNSPLHF
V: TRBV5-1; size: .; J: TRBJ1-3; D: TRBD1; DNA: TGCGCCAGCAGGACGACAGGGGGCGGAAACACCATATATTTT; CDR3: CASRTTGGGNTIYF
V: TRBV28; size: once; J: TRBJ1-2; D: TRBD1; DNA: TGTGCCAGCAGCGAGACAGGGGGCGACTATGGCTACACCTTC; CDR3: CASSETGGDYGYTF
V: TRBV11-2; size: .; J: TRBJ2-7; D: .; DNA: TGTGCCAGCAGCCCGAGCTCCTACGAGCAGTACTTC; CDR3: CASSPSSYEQYF
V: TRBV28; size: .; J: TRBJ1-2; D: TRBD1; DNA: TGTGCCAGCATTAGGACAGGGAGAGATGGCTACACCTTC; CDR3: CASIRTGRDGYTF
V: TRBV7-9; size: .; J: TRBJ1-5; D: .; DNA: TGTGCCAGCAGCTCCGCGGGGAATCAGCCCCAGCATTTT; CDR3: CASSSAGNQPQHF
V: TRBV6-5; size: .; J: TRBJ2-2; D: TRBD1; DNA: TGTGCCAGCACCGACAGGGCTAACACCGGGGAGCTGTTTTTT; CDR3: CASTDRANTGELFF
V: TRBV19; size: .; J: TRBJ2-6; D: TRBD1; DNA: TGTGCCAGTAGTAGACAGGGGGCTGGTGGGGCCAACGTCCTGACTTTC; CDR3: CASSRQGAGGANVLTF
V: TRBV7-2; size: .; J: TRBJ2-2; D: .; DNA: TGTGCCAGCAGCCATGGGGGGGCGACATACACCGGGGAGCTGTTTTTT; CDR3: CASSHGGATYTGELFF
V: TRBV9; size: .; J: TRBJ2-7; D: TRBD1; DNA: TGTGCCAGCTCGAGGGGGGGACAGGGAGGGAACGAGCAGTACTTC; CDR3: CASSRGGQGGNEQYF
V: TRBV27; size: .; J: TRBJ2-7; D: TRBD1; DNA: TGTGCCAGCAGTTTGGCAGGGGGCGACGAGCAGTACTTC; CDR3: CASSLAGGDEQYF
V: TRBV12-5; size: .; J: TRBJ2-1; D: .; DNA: TGTGCTAGTGGCACAGGAGGGAAGTGGTTCTTC; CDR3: CASGTGGKWFF
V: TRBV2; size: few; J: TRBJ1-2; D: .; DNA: TGTGCCAGCAGTTCACAGGGTTTTTATGGCTACACCTTC; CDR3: CASSSQGFYGYTF
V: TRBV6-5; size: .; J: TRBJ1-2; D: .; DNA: TGTGCCAGCACCCCCCAAAGGAGCTTTTATGGCTACACCTTC; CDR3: CASTPQRSFYGYTF
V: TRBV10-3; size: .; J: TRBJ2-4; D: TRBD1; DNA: TGTGCCATCAGCCCGGACAGGGGGAACATTCAGTACTTC; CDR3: CAISPDRGNIQYF
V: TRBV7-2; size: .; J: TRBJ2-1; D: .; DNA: TGTGCCAGCAGCCCCCGGCGGGACCACTACAATGAGCAGTTCTTC; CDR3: CASSPRRDHYNEQFF
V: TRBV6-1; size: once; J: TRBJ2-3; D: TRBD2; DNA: TGTGCCAGCAGTGAAGCGTGGTCTAGCGGGCCAAGCACAGATACGCAGTATTTT; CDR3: CASSEAWSSGPSTDTQYF
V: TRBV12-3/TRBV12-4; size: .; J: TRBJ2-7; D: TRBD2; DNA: TGTGCCAGCAGCCTAGCGGCGAGCTACGAGCAGTACTTC; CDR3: CASSLAASYEQYF
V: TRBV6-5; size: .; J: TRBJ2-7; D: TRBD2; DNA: TGTGCCAGCACTAAACTAGCGGGGGGCTCCTACGAGCAGTACTTC; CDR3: CASTKLAGGSYEQYF
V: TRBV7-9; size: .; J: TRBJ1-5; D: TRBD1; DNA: TGTGCCAGCAGCCCGGGACAGGGCCTTGATCAGCCCCAGCATTTT; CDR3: CASSPGQGLDQPQHF
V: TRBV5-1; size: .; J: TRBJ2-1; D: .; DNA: TGCGCCAGCAGCCCCCCATTGAGGTCGGGCAATGAGCAGTTCTTC; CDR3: CASSPPLRSGNEQFF
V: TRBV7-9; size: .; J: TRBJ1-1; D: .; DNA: TGTGCCAGCAGCTTACAGGAGCATGCCGGGGGTGCTTTCTTT; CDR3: CASSLQEHAGGAFF
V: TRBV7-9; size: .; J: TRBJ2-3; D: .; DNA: TGTGCCAGCAGCTTAGACAGGGCTACAGATACGCAGTATTTT; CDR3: CASSLDRATDTQYF
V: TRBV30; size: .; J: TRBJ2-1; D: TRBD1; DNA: TGTGCCTGGAGTGAATTCCCCGGGACAGCCTTTTGGAATGAGCAGTTCTTC; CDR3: CAWSEFPGTAFWNEQFF
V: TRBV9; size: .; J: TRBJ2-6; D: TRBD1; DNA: TGTGCCAGCAGCCCGACAGGGGGCGCTGGGGCCAACGTCCTGACTTTC; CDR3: CASSPTGGAGANVLTF
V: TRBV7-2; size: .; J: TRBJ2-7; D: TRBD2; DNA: TGTGCCAGCAGCTTATCTAGCGGGGGGAGGTTCGAGCAGTACTTC; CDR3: CASSLSSGGRFEQYF
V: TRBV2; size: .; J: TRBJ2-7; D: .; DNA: TGTGCCAGCAGTTGGGACTTGTATTACGAGCAGTACTTC; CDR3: CASSWDLYYEQYF
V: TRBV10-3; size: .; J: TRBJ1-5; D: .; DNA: TGTGCCATCAGTGATTCAGGGCAGGATCAGCCCCAGCATTTT; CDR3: CAISDSGQDQPQHF
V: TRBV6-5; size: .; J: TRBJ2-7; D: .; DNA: TGTGCCAGCAGTTATTCGGGACAAGGCGAGCAGTACTTC; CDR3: CASSYSGQGEQYF
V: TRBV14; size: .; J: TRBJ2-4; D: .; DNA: TGTGCCAGCAGCCATACTAGATATGACCCCCACTACTTC; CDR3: CASSHTRYDPHYF
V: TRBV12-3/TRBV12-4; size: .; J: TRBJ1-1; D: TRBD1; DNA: TGTGCCAGCAGACCGACAGGGGGCGCCAGGGCTTTCTTT; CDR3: CASRPTGGARAFF
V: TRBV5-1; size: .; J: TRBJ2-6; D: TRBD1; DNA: TGCGCCAGCAGCCGTGGGGACAGGGAAGGTGGGGCCAACGTCCTGACTTTC; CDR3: CASSRGDREGGANVLTF
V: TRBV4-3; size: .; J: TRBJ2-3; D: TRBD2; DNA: TGCGCCAGCAGCCCAGAGGTATGGACTAGCGGCACAGATACGCAGTATTTT; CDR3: CASSPEVWTSGTDTQYF
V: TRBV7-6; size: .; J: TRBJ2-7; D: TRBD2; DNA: TGTGCCAGCAGCTTAGCGAGCTTAGCGGGGGAACCCACCTACGAGCAGTACTTC; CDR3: CASSLASLAGEPTYEQYF
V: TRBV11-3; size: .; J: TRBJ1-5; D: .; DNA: TGTGCCAGCAGCCCCCGGAGACAGGAGTTTAGTCGAAGCAATCAGCCCCAGCATTTT; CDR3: CASSPRRQEFSRSNQPQHF
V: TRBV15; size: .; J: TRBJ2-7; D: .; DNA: TGTGCCACCAGCAGAGATATAGTCCTATTCGAGCAGTACTTC; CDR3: CATSRDIVLFEQYF
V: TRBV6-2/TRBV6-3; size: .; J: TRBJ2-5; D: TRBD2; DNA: TGTGCCAGCAGTCCGAATAGCGGGAGAGAGACCCAGTACTTC; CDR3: CASSPNSGRETQYF
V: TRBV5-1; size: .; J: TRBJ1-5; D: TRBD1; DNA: TGCGCCAGCAGCCCAGGACAGGGGCAGCCCCAGCATTTT; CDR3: CASSPGQGQPQHF
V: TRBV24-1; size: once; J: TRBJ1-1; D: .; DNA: TGTGCCACCAGTGATTACCAGGGCACTGAAGCTTTCTTT; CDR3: CATSDYQGTEAFF
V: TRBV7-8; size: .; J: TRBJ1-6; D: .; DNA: TGTGCCAGCAGTAGCGACACGAATTCACCCCTCCACTTT; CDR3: CASSSDTNSPLHF
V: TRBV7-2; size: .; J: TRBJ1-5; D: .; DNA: TGTGCCAGCAGCCCGCGGGCCCACGATCAGCCCCAGCATTTT; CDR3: CASSPRAHDQPQHF
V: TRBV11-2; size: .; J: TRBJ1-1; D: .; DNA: TGTGCCAGCAGCTTAAGCCTGAACACTGAAGCTTTCTTT; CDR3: CASSLSLNTEAFF
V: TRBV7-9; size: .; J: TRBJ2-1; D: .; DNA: TGTGCCAGCAGCCCCGGGACGGGAGAGCCCTCCTACAATGAGCAGTTCTTC; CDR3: CASSPGTGEPSYNEQFF
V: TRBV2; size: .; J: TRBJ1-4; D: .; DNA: TGTGCCAGCAGGGTCCGCGTGGTTAATGAAAAACTGTTTTTT; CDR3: CASRVRVVNEKLFF
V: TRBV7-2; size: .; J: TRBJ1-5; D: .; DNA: TGTGCCAGCAGCTTAGAAACACGGGGGAGGGATCAGCCCCAGCATTTT; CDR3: CASSLETRGRDQPQHF
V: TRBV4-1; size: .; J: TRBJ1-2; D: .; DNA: TGCGCCAGCAGCCAACTGGACAGTACGGAGGATGGCTACACCTTC; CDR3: CASSQLDSTEDGYTF
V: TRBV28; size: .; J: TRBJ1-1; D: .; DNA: TGTGCCAGCAGGTCAGGAATCCCTTTAGCTTTCTTT; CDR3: CASRSGIPLAFF
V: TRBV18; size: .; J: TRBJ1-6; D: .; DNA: TGTGCCAGCTCACCGACCTACAGGTCACCCCTCCACTTT; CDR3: CASSPTYRSPLHF